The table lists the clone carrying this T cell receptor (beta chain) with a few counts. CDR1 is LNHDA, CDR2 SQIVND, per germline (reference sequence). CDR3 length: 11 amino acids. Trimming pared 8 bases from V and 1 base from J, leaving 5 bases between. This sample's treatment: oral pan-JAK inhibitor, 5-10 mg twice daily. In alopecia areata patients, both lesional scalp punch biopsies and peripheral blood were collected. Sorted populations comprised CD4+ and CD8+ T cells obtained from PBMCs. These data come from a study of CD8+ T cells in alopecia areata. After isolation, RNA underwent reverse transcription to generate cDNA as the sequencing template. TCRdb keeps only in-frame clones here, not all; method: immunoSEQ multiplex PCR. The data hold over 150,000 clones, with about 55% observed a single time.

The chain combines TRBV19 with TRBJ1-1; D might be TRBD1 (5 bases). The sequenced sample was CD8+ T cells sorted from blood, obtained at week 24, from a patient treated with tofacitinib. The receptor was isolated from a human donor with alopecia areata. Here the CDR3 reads CASGGNTEAFF. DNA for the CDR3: TGTGCCAGTGGGGGGAACACTGAAGCTTTCTTT.